Here is one TCR beta chain with its context. Its antigen is unidentified. The sample originates from a study of T cell responses to AZD1222 COVID-19 vaccine. Germline V CDR1 and CDR2: SQVTM, ANQGSEA. The V and J ends lost 0 bases and 1 base respectively, with 9 bases between them. The CDR3 is made up of 14 amino acids. Study-wide findings and caveats: Donors were mostly white British, more females; clonal diversity possibly underestimated.

TCRdb's copy holds only in-frame clones and misses some; the assay was immunoSEQ multiplex PCR. The table records some 100,000 clones, 91% of them present only once. Specimen: peripheral blood, collected on day 0 of AZD1222 vaccination. The rearrangement links TRBV29-1 to TRBJ1-1; the D gene is possibly TRBD1 (5 bases). The TCR sequence derives from an adult in good health. The CDR3 nucleotides read TGCAGCGTTGAAGATCCAGGGAGGAACACTGAAGCTTTCTTT. Translating gives CSVEDPGRNTEAFF. Using reference TRBV29-1 and TRBJ1-1 for the parts outside the CDR3, the full variable domain is SAVISQKPSRDICQRGTSLTIQCQVDSQVTMMFWYRQQPGQSLTLIATANQGSEATYESGFVIDKFPISRPNLTFSTLTVSNMSPEDSSIYLCSVEDPGRNTEAFFGQGTRLTVV.